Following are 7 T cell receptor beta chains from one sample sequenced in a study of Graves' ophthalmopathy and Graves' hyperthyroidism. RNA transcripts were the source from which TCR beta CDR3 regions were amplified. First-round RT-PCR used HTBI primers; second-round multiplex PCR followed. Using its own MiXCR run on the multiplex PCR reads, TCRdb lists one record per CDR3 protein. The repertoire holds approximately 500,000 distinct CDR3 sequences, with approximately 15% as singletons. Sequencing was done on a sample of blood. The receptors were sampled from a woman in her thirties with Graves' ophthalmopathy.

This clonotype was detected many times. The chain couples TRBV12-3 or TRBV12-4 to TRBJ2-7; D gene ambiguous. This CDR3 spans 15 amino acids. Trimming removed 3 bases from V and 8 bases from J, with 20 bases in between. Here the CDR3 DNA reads TGTGCCAGCAGTTTCGCGTCGGGTACCCCCGGTCAGCAGTACTTC. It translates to CASSFASGTPGQQYF.

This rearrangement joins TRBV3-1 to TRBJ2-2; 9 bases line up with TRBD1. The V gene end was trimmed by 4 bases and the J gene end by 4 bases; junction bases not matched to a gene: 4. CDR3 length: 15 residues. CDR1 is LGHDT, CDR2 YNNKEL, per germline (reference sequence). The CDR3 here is CASSPGTGITGELFF. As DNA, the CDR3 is TGTGCCAGCAGCCCCGGGACAGGGATCACCGGGGAGCTGTTTTTT.

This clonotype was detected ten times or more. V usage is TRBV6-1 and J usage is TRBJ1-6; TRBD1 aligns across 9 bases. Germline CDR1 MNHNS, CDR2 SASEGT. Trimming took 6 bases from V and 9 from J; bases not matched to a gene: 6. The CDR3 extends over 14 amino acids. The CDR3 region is CASSPGQGVSPLHF. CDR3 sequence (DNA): TGTGCCAGCAGCCCGGGACAGGGCGTTTCACCCCTCCACTTT.

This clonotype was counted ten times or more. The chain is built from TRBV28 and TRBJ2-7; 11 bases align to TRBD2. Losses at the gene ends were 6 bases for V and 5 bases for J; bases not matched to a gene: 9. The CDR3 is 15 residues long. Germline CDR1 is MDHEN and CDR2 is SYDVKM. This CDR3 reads CASSTSGSIWDEQYF. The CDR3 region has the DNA TGTGCCAGCAGCACTAGCGGGAGTATTTGGGACGAGCAGTACTTC.

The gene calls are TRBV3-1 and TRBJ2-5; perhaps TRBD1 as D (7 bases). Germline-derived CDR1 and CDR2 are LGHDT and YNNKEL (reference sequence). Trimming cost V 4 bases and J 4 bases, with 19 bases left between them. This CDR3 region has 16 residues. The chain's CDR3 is CASSLNRGTGVETQYF. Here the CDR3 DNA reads TGTGCCAGCAGCCTTAACAGGGGTACGGGGGTAGAGACCCAGTACTTC.

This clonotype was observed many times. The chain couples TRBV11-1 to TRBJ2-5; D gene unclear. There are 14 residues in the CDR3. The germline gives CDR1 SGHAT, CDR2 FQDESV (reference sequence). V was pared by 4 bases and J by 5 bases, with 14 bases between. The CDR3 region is CASSSLELSETQYF. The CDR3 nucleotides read TGTGCCAGCAGCTCGCTGGAGTTGTCGGAGACCCAGTACTTC.

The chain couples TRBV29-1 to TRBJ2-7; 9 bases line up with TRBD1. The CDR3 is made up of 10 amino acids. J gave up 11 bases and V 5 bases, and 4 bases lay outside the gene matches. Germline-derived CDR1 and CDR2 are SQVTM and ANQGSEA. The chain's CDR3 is CSVWTGEEYF. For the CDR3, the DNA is TGCAGCGTTTGGACAGGGGAGGAGTACTTC.